This entry lists 23 T cell receptor beta chains sequenced from one sample in a study of blood T cells in healthy people across ages (dated by TCRdb to between 2015 and 2016). The library was built by means of 5' RACE. Sequencing instrument: Illumina HiSeq 2500. A second PCR of about 6 to 11 cycles was run with a J-beta primer mix and a sample-barcoded 5' primer. TCRdb applied fastp at Q25 and MiXCR to the public reads, then kept only in-frame beta chains. Every entry covers one CDR3 protein and lists the most common genes and DNA from its rows. This sample has about a million distinct CDR3 sequences in its table, and under 40% of those were observed once. The ten top clones hold around 13% of the sample. Source material: blood. The source of these receptors is a man younger than 35 in good health.

The chain carries TRBV6-1 and TRBJ1-1; 7 nucleotides match TRBD1. In germline, CDR1 is MNHNS, CDR2 SASEGT. The CDR3 has 13 amino acids. V dropped 10 bases and J dropped 1; count of bases not matched to a gene: 6. CDR3 loop: CAIDRDRNTEAFF. The CDR3 DNA reads as TGTGCCATTGACAGGGACCGGAACACTGAAGCTTTCTTT.

V gene TRBV12-3 or TRBV12-4 combines with J gene TRBJ1-2, with D possibly matching TRBD1 (6 bases). V lost 8 bases and J lost 2, with 15 bases in between. The CDR3 sequence is 14 residues long. CDR3 sequence: CASGWDILNYGYTF. In DNA, the CDR3 is TGTGCCAGCGGTTGGGACATACTGAACTATGGCTACACCTTC.

This rearrangement joins TRBV5-1 to TRBJ2-1, with 13 bases lining up with TRBD2. The J call could be wrong; TRBJ2-7 is a better fit for the DNA end. The CDR3 length is 16 residues. The V gene's germline CDR1 is SGHRS and CDR2 YFSETQ. The CDR3 DNA follows: TGCGCCAGCAGCTCAGGACTAGCGGGGGAGTACAATGAGCAGTACTTC. Amino acids: CASSSGLAGEYNEQYF.

The chain recombines TRBV29-1 with TRBJ2-1, with a weak D call TRBD1 (5 bases). Germline V gene lookup returns CDR1 SQVTM and CDR2 ANQGSEA. Deletions cut 2 bases from V and 13 bases from J, with 24 bases between. The CDR3 runs to 15 residues. The CDR3 DNA is TGCAGCGTTGAATATCGCAGGGAACCACAAGAGACCCAGTTCTTC. It specifies CSVEYRREPQETQFF.

This clonotype was detected many times. The CDR3 sequence: CASSSELGLYGYTF. CDR3 DNA: TGTGCCAGCAGTTCCGAACTGGGGCTCTATGGCTACACCTTC. V is TRBV12-3 or TRBV12-4 and J is TRBJ1-2; maybe TRBD1 (5 bases). The CDR3 length is 14 residues. Trimming stripped 4 bases from V and 4 bases from J, with 13 bases between.

This chain uses TRBV20-1 with TRBJ1-1; possible D gene TRBD1, 6 bases. The germline V gene encodes CDR1 DFQATT and CDR2 SNEGSKA (reference sequence). The ends were cut back, 2 bases at V and 4 bases at J, with 23 bases in the middle. The CDR3 runs 17 residues. CDR3 loop: CSARSVRGIVGGTEAFF. DNA of the CDR3: TGCAGTGCTAGAAGCGTCAGGGGCATTGTAGGGGGCACTGAAGCTTTCTTT.

This CDR3 reads CASSSGGRQDNEQYF. CDR3 sequence (DNA): TGTGCCAGCAGCTCCGGGGGGAGACAAGACAATGAGCAGTACTTC. The rearrangement uses TRBV7-2 and TRBJ2-7; 7 nucleotides line up with TRBD2. CDR3 length: 15 residues. CDR1 is SGHTA and CDR2 is FQGNSA in the germline V gene. V was clipped by 4 bases and J by 7 bases; unmatched bases: 13.

This clonotype was seen many times. The V call is TRBV6-5, the J call TRBJ2-1; TRBD1 might be the D (6 bases). V dropped 2 bases and J dropped 4 bases, with 18 bases sitting between them. There are 17 residues in the CDR3. CDR1 is MNHEY and CDR2 is SVGAGI in the germline V gene. CDR3: CASSYPEDQGQYNEQFF. CDR3 DNA: TGTGCCAGCAGTTACCCGGAGGACCAGGGGCAGTACAATGAGCAGTTCTTC.

This clonotype appeared a few times. The rearrangement joins TRBV7-6 to TRBJ2-7, with D tentatively TRBD1 (5 bases). This CDR3 region has 14 residues. Germline CDR1 is SGHVS and CDR2 is FNYEAQ. Trimming removed 5 bases at V and 3 bases at J, with 14 bases between. As DNA, the CDR3 is TGTGCCAGCAGCCCAGACAGTATTTACTACGAGCAGTACTTC. Translated: CASSPDSIYYEQYF.

This clonotype was detected a few times. This sequence joins TRBV3-1 and TRBJ1-2; D remains unclear. Trimming pared 1 base from V and 4 bases from J, leaving 22 bases between. CDR3 size: 18 residues. Germline CDR1 and CDR2: LGHDT and YNNKEL (reference sequence). CDR3 coding DNA: TGTGCCAGCAGCCAAGGTTCTGGGGTACAGTCAACCTCCTATGGCTACACCTTC. Its translation: CASSQGSGVQSTSYGYTF.

This clonotype is a singleton in its sample. This may come from a read error, since a much larger clone is one base off. The chain recombines TRBV12-3 or TRBV12-4 with TRBJ2-3; TRBD2 matches 8 bases. This CDR3 region has 13 residues. CDR3 bases: TGTGTCAGCAGACTGACTAGCGCGGATACGCAGTATTTT. Translating it yields CVSRLTSADTQYF.

This clonotype was counted a few times. The V and J genes are TRBV20-1 and TRBJ1-5, with 7 bases matching TRBD1. CDR3 length equals 12 residues. Germline V CDR1 and CDR2: DFQATT, SNEGSKA (reference sequence). V shed 6 bases, J shed 6 bases, and the junction held 5 bases outside the gene matches. The DNA for the CDR3 is TGCAGTGCCGTGCAGGGGGTTCAGCCCCAGCATTTT. Its translation: CSAVQGVQPQHF.

The CDR3 DNA sequence: TGCAGCGTTGGTGGCAAGGGGCTGTCGGGCTACACCTTC. Its translation is CSVGGKGLSGYTF. This chain joins TRBV29-1 and TRBJ1-2; weak D call: TRBD1 (5 bases). CDR1 and CDR2 (germline): SQVTM, ANQGSEA. The CDR3 has 13 residues. Trimming took off 4 bases at V and 8 bases at J, with 17 bases between the two ends.

The chain is built from TRBV5-1 and TRBJ1-1; 8 bases are shared with TRBD1. The CDR3 extends over 13 amino acids. Germline CDR1 SGHRS, CDR2 YFSETQ. The trim removed 3 bases at V and 4 bases at J, leaving 2 bases unmatched. The CDR3 DNA sequence: TGCGCCAGCAGCTCGACAGGGGTCACTGAAGCTTTCTTT. It yields the protein CASSSTGVTEAFF.

The chain carries TRBV18 and TRBJ1-6; TRBD1 agrees at 9 bases. The J segment lost 16 bases and the V segment lost 5 bases, leaving 18 bases of the junction unmatched. Germline-derived CDR1 and CDR2 are KGHSH and LQKENI. This CDR3 is 16 amino acids long. The DNA of the CDR3 is TGTGCCAGCTCATCATATCCGGGACAGGGAACCGTTGTGCTCCACTTT. Protein product: CASSSYPGQGTVVLHF.

Comments on this clonotype: At one end, the junction sequence differs from germline, possibly due to a read error. The V and J genes are TRBV28 and TRBJ2-2, with unresolved D. Looked up from germline, CDR1 is MDHEN and CDR2 is SYDVKM. This CDR3 is 16 amino acids long. The CDR3 sequence is CAGSLDNPSDSGELFF. The DNA of the CDR3 is TGTGCCGGCAGTTTAGACAATCCTAGTGATTCCGGGGAGCTGTTTTTT. The full variable domain, its missing parts supplied by reference TRBV28 and TRBJ2-2, is DVKVTQSSRYLVKRTGEKVFLECVQDMDHENMFWYRQDPGLGLRLIYFSYDVKMKEKGDIPEGYSVSREKKERFSLILESASTNQTSMYLCAGSLDNPSDSGELFFGEGSRLTVL.

This clonotype was counted only a few times. This rearrangement joins TRBV6-5 to TRBJ2-2, with TRBD1 matching over 10 bases. Looked up from germline, CDR1 is MNHEY and CDR2 is SVGAGI. The CDR3 covers 16 residues. V gave up 8 bases and J gave up 2 bases; unmatched junction bases: 8. The CDR3 is CASRWGQGPNTGELFF. The CDR3 nucleotides read TGTGCCAGCCGCTGGGGACAGGGGCCTAACACCGGGGAGCTGTTTTTT.

This clonotype has just a few counts. The chain is built from TRBV6-6 and TRBJ1-4, with D maybe TRBD1 (5 bases). The V gene's germline CDR1 is MNHNY and CDR2 SVGAGI (reference sequence). The CDR3 is made up of 15 amino acids. V lost 0 bases and J lost 7, with 12 bases in between. CDR3 protein: CASSYSGDSGEKLFF. The CDR3 region has the DNA TGTGCCAGCAGTTACTCGGGGGACTCAGGTGAAAAACTGTTTTTT.

This clonotype was counted a single time. The J gene is TRBJ2-2, the V gene TRBV20-1; tentative D call: TRBD1 (5 bases). The V gene lost 5 bases and the J gene lost 1 base, with 8 bases spanning the gap. CDR3 length: 13 residues. Germline lookup yields CDR1 DFQATT and CDR2 SNEGSKA (reference sequence). CDR3 nucleotide sequence: TGCAGTGCTGGGGCGAGGAACACCGGGGAGCTGTTTTTT. It encodes CSAGARNTGELFF.

This rearrangement joins TRBV3-1 to TRBJ1-1; D is perhaps TRBD1 (5 bases). The V and J ends lost 5 bases and 1 base respectively, with 14 bases between them. This CDR3 is built from 15 residues. CDR1 and CDR2 (germline): LGHDT, YNNKEL (reference sequence). This CDR3 reads CASSFWIGANTEAFF. CDR3 DNA sequence: TGTGCCAGCAGCTTCTGGATAGGGGCGAACACTGAAGCTTTCTTT.

This clonotype has at least ten counts. The J gene is TRBJ1-2, the V gene TRBV7-2; D uncertain. The CDR3 consists of 14 residues. V was trimmed by 5 bases and J by 6 bases, leaving 16 bases between them. The germline V gene encodes CDR1 SGHTA and CDR2 FQGNSA. Written as DNA, the CDR3 is TGTGCCAGCAGCCTACTTTCACAGCTAAATGGCTACACCTTC. As protein: CASSLLSQLNGYTF.

V usage is TRBV20-1 and J usage is TRBJ1-1; D uncertain. Germline V lookup: CDR1 DFQATT, CDR2 SNEGSKA (reference sequence). This CDR3 comprises 16 residues. V lost 0 bases to trimming and J lost 4 bases, with 18 bases between them. DNA of the CDR3: TGCAGTGCTAGAGATTTGCGGGGATTGGGAAGCACTGAAGCTTTCTTT. Translated: CSARDLRGLGSTEAFF.

The table lists this clonotype with a count of one. The rearrangement uses TRBV7-2 and TRBJ2-4; perhaps TRBD1 as D (8 bases). The J call could be wrong; TRBJ2-7 is a better fit for the DNA end. CDR1 is SGHTA, CDR2 FQGNSA, per germline. The CDR3 covers 15 residues. The CDR3 DNA is TGTGCCAGCAGCAAAGCGGGACAGGTCGCCTACGAGCAGTACTTC. Amino acid sequence: CASSKAGQVAYEQYF.